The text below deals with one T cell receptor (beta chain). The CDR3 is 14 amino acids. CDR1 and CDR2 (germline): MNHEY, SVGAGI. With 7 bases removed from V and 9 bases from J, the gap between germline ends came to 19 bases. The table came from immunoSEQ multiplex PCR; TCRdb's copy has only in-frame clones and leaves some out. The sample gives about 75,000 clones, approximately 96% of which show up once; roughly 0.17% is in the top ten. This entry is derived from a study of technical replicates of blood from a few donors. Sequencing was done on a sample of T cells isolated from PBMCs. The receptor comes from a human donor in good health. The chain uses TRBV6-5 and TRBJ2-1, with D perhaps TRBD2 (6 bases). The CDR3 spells CASTKSGLTGEQFF. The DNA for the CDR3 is TGTGCCAGCACCAAGTCGGGACTCACGGGTGAGCAGTTCTTC.